This T cell receptor beta chain was identified in a study of metastatic and nonmetastatic thyroid tumors. All patients were untreated before thyroid surgery. This clone has a handful of counts. It may be a read error: a sequence one base away is much more abundant. TCRdb called clones again from the PCR reads with MiXCR. The profile shows approximately 50,000 clones, about 20% of them singletons. The CDR3 runs 12 residues. The V gene's germline CDR1 is ENHRY and CDR2 SYGVKD. The specimen was blood. V usage is TRBV10-3 and J usage is TRBJ2-5; possibly TRBD2 for D (5 bases). TRBJ2-1 matches the DNA end more closely, so the J call is doubtful. This TCR came from a female donor with papillary thyroid cancer or a benign thyroid nodule (not recorded which). Some clones in this sample may be carry-over from other donors' samples. The CDR3 here is CAIGEGSDEQFF. The CDR3 DNA reads TGTGCCATCGGAGAAGGGAGCGATGAGCAGTTCTTC.